Listed below are T cell receptor beta chains from one sample, sequenced in a study of graft-versus-host responses after intestinal transplantation. Measured with immunoSEQ multiplex PCR; TCRdb has only the in-frame clones, and not every one. Of tens of thousands of clones listed, about 94% are singletons. Their recognized antigens are unknown. The sequencing used unstimulated CD4+ T cells sorted from spleen or lymph node cells, collected before transplant. The receptors here all came from a human donor who was the organ donor for an intestinal transplant. The CDR3 runs from the conserved cysteine through the conserved F or W. Size is omitted from some rows. Given values are once, few, many or a class for expanded clones.

CDR3 protein	J gene	V gene	clone size
CASSSLEFSYNEQFF	TRBJ2-1	TRBV9	-
CASSESMGTGYHSPLHF	TRBJ1-6	TRBV10-2	once
CASSPGQGRGATNEKLFF	TRBJ1-4	TRBV2	-
CASSYTTGEGGYTF	TRBJ1-2	TRBV5-1	-
CASSGAGGILNEQYF	TRBJ2-7	TRBV6-6	-
CASSLAGQGFEQYF	TRBJ2-7	TRBV11-2	-
CASYRGGGFYYEQYF	-	TRBV28	-
CASSPADRAGNQPQHF	TRBJ1-5	TRBV18	-
CAISEPRTGSATYEQYF	TRBJ2-7	TRBV10-3	-
CASSRRQGSGELFF	TRBJ2-2	TRBV4-3	-
CASSSHGQESSTDTQYF	TRBJ2-3	TRBV7-8	-
CASSTDKEGPKTQYF	TRBJ2-5	TRBV5-6	-
CASSPGTGYTDTQYF	TRBJ2-3	TRBV5-1	-
CASSFGTATDTQYF	TRBJ2-3	TRBV5-1	-
CAWMRGNNSPLHF	TRBJ1-6	TRBV30	-
CASSLEIGGVNEKLFF	TRBJ1-4	TRBV4-3	few
CASSMTGETYEQYF	TRBJ2-7	TRBV5-5	-
CASSLPGTSGTQETQYF	TRBJ2-5	TRBV5-1	-
CSVMTGKSYEQYF	TRBJ2-7	TRBV29-1	-
CASSPPVGRTEKLFF	TRBJ1-4	TRBV11-2	-
CAIRDSGAPLNEQYF	-	TRBV10-3	-
CASSLSRAGTGNTEAFF	TRBJ1-1	TRBV5-4	-
CASAGTGEQYF	TRBJ2-7	TRBV2	-
CASTFAGYGEQYF	TRBJ2-7	TRBV6-1	-
CAISASSGQVNSPLHF	TRBJ1-6	TRBV10-3	-
CASSEAHQGNQPQHF	TRBJ1-5	TRBV6-6	-
CASSLYTGPWASYEQYF	TRBJ2-7	TRBV5-1	once
CASSFVQGAGVYVKPQHF	TRBJ1-5	TRBV28	-
CASSPGQAGYEQYF	TRBJ2-7	TRBV7-9	-
CASSPSLDRPNYGYTF	TRBJ1-2	TRBV7-9	-
CASSKGQPIGAFF	TRBJ1-1	TRBV19	-
CASSLGRRGSSPLHF	TRBJ1-6	TRBV7-2	-
CASSPMGLAGVDTQYF	TRBJ2-3	TRBV5-6	-
CASSQLRGDTGELFF	TRBJ2-2	TRBV18	-
CASSFRDSGSPLHF	TRBJ1-6	TRBV5-8	-
CANAGGPDNEQFF	TRBJ2-1	TRBV15	few
CASRSARTSGSPFF	TRBJ2-1	TRBV5-4	-